The present entry profiles one T cell receptor (beta chain) with its context. This clonotype was recorded a few times. Its target antigen remains unknown. No base quality values were provided; no much bigger clone lies one nucleotide off. This record comes from a study of T-cell memory formation after mild COVID-19 (dated by TCRdb to the early 2020s). In terms of the full investigation: TCR sequence clusters from the two donors were found to be largely donor specific. T-cell clones expanding and contracting after mild COVID-19 in a couple of donors were tracked by longitudinal TCRalpha and TCRbeta repertoire sequencing. The cohort comprised two young, previously healthy adult volunteers, one female and one male.

PBMCs were isolated by Ficoll-Paque density gradient centrifugation. Results the study describes overall, beyond this receptor: Only two mild cases were covered in the study, and larger cohorts including severe cases with pre-infection samples were considered necessary. Contracting CD4+ clones turned up mainly in the CM and EM memory subsets, whereas EMRA was where CD8+ clones were enriched. SARS-CoV-2 specificity was not confirmed for the second-wave clones peaking on day 37. The detection of some responding clones in pre-infection memory suggests that pre-existing cross-reactive memory T cells joined the SARS-CoV-2 response. From day 15 to 85, contracting clones showed balanced CD4/CD8 phenotypes, whereas a second wave of clones that expanded from day 15 to 37 leaned towards CD4+.

Sequencing instrument: Illumina NovaSeq 6000. cDNA libraries for TCRalpha and TCRbeta were prepared by 5'RACE using constant-segment primers, with sample barcodes and unique molecular identifiers added. Trizol reagent was used to extract RNA from every sample. Libraries were amplified in two PCR steps, with a second sample barcode and Illumina TruSeq adapters added in the second step. Libraries were sequenced on an Illumina NovaSeq with 2 x 150 bp paired-end reads. The authors processed their data as follows. The reads were demultiplexed and collapsed into UMI-guided consensus sequences using migec v1.2.7. Using mixcr v2.1.11, UMI consensuses were aligned to TRA and TRB V and J templates and then assembled into clonotypes. Expanded or contracted clonotypes were those called significant by both edgeR and NoisET, with noise models trained on biological replicates. edgeR calls used a false discovery rate-adjusted p below 0.01 and a log2 fold-change threshold of 1. As an exploratory analysis of dynamics, max-normalized trajectories of the 1000 most abundant clonotypes were examined with PCA combined with hierarchical clustering. Separately sequenced CD4+ and CD8+ repertoires were used to assign the CD4 or CD8 phenotype of responding clones. TCRdb trimmed the raw reads at Q25, called clones with MiXCR and kept productive beta chains. Identical CDR3 proteins give one entry, which carries the most common genes and DNA. TCRdb's processing, not the authors', yielded these V and J calls. This sample holds 300,000 to 400,000 distinct CDR3 sequences; around 28% were observed only once. About 14% of the sample comes from the top ten.

CDR1 DFQATT and CDR2 SNEGSKA were looked up in the germline V gene (reference sequence). V is pared back by 0 bases and J by 4 bases, with 12 bases lying between the germline termini. Taken from cysteine to phenylalanine, the CDR3 has 15 residues. The sequence is cut down to CDR3 DNA, 45 bases in frame from base 1. Material: PBMCs or a T cell subset sorted from them (not recorded which). The V gene is TRBV20-1 and the J gene is TRBJ2-2; 5 matching bases give a weak D call of TRBD2. The clonotype originates from an adult woman who had mild COVID-19 (a few samples of this study predate the infection). The sample titles of this study are shuffled in the database, so cell type and time point are left out; the donor was told from shared clones. The nucleotide sequence is TGCAGTGCTAGAGATCGGAGGACGGGCACCGGGGAGCTGTTTTTT. The resulting protein is CSARDRRTGTGELFF.